Here is one T cell receptor (beta chain) with its context. The antigen remains undetermined. The CDR3 is made up of 14 amino acids. The V gene lost 0 bases and the J gene lost 3 bases, with 6 bases spanning the gap. From germline, CDR1 is SGHAT and CDR2 FQNNGV. The data derive from a study of T cell responses to AZD1222 COVID-19 vaccine. Across the whole study: Second-dose recipients at about 4 or about 12 weeks were treated as one pooled group.

Study results and limitations: Clonal diversity may have been underestimated, and the donors were mostly white British, with more females than males.

Assay: immunoSEQ multiplex PCR; the TCRdb copy retains only in-frame clones and omits some. The data hold 97,000 or so clones, with less than 90% observed a single time. Source: peripheral blood, taken on day 0 of AZD1222 vaccination. This TCR was recovered from an adult in good health. The rearrangement links TRBV11-2 to TRBJ1-3; no firm D call. The CDR3 spells CASSLDWNGNTIYF. The CDR3 DNA sequence: TGTGCCAGCAGCTTAGATTGGAATGGAAACACCATATATTTT.